These 26 T cell receptor beta chains originate from one sample sequenced in a study of blood T cell repertoires in COVID-19. TCRdb keeps only in-frame clones here, not all; method: immunoSEQ multiplex PCR. The repertoire holds about 130,000 clones, with around 81% as singletons. The sample was peripheral blood. These receptors were taken from a woman between 50 and 59 years old with acute or convalescent COVID-19.

This clone was seen only a few times. This sequence joins TRBV2 and TRBJ1-6, with a tentative D call TRBD1 (5 bases). Per germline, CDR1 SNHLY and CDR2 FYNNEI. This CDR3 contains 19 residues. With 7 bases removed from V and 0 bases from J, the gap between germline ends came to 22 bases. This CDR3 is CASKPRRTSSRSYNSPLHF. The DNA for the CDR3 is TGTGCCAGCAAGCCCCGACGGACAAGTTCGCGCTCCTATAATTCACCCCTCCACTTT.

The J gene is TRBJ1-2, the V gene TRBV3-1 (or the pseudogene TRBV3-2), with D uncertain. The CDR3 runs to 15 residues. V was shortened by 4 bases and J by 4 bases, with 16 bases between the two germline ends. The germline V gene has CDR1 LGHDT and CDR2 YNNKEL (reference sequence). CDR3 bases: TGTGCCAGCAGCCCCTCGTCAGCAGGACTCTATGGCTACACCTTC. This encodes CASSPSSAGLYGYTF.

In regard to this clone: Other DNA sequences of this sample code for an identical CDR3. This chain joins TRBV10-3 and TRBJ1-6, with D possibly matching TRBD1 (6 bases). V dropped 6 bases and J dropped 6 bases, with 12 bases sitting between them. Germline CDR1 is ENHRY and CDR2 is SYGVKD. This CDR3 spans 14 amino acids. The CDR3: CAIRAGAPNSPLHF. The CDR3 DNA sequence: TGTGCCATCAGGGCGGGGGCACCTAATTCACCCCTCCACTTT.

This chain joins TRBV29-1 and TRBJ1-2; 8 bases line up with TRBD1. With 5 bases clipped from V and 8 bases from J, the junction kept 10 bases outside the gene matches. CDR1 is SQVTM, CDR2 ANQGSEA, per germline. The CDR3 totals 13 residues. The CDR3 DNA reads TGCAGCGTTACCAAGGACAGGGTTGGGGGCTACACCTTC. It codes for CSVTKDRVGGYTF.

The J gene is TRBJ1-5, the V gene TRBV18; 8 nucleotides match TRBD1. J gave up 3 bases and V 5 bases, and 3 bases lay outside the gene matches. The CDR3 consists of 14 residues. Germline V gene sequence: CDR1 KGHSH, CDR2 LQKENI. CDR3 region: CASSSTGDNQPQHF. Here the CDR3 DNA reads TGTGCCAGCTCATCGACAGGGGACAATCAGCCCCAGCATTTT.

The chain carries TRBV30 and TRBJ1-5; 8 positions agree with TRBD1. The CDR3 runs 15 residues. In germline, CDR1 is GTSNPN, CDR2 SVGIG (reference sequence). After removal of 1 base from V and 4 bases from J, the junction contained 6 bases not matched to a gene. Here the CDR3 DNA reads TGTGCCTGGAGTGGCGGGACAGGTAAAAATCAGCCCCAGCATTTT. It codes for CAWSGGTGKNQPQHF.

This rearrangement joins TRBV7-8 to TRBJ2-3; 8 bases agree with TRBD2. J lost 6 bases, V lost 8 bases, and 7 bases had no gene match. CDR3 length: 13 amino acids. Looked up from germline, CDR1 is SGHVS and CDR2 is FQNEAQ. The CDR3 DNA is TGTGCCAGCGGGGGCGGGGGGACCGATACGCAGTATTTT. Residues: CASGGGGTDTQYF.

V is TRBV6-5 and J is TRBJ2-5, with 9 bases identical to TRBD1. The CDR3 is made up of 14 amino acids. With 5 bases clipped from V and 7 bases from J, the junction kept 8 bases outside the gene matches. Per germline, CDR1 MNHEY and CDR2 SVGAGI. CDR3 protein: CASSRTGDGVTQYF. For the CDR3, the DNA is TGTGCCAGCAGTCGGACAGGGGATGGAGTGACCCAGTACTTC.

This chain connects TRBV7-3 to TRBJ2-1; no clear D gene. Trimming removed 5 bases from V and 0 bases from J, with 11 bases in between. The CDR3 is 15 amino acids. Germline V gives CDR1 SGHTA, CDR2 FQGTGA. The CDR3 loop reads CASSIKPGSYNEQFF. The CDR3 nucleotides read TGTGCCAGCAGCATCAAGCCTGGCTCCTACAATGAGCAGTTCTTC. The complete variable domain, with remaining parts taken from reference TRBV7-3 and TRBJ2-1, reads GAGVSQTPSNKVTEKGKYVELRCDPISGHTALYWYRQSLGQGPEFLIYFQGTGAADDSGLPNDRFFAVRPEGSVSTLKIQRTERGDSAVYLCASSIKPGSYNEQFFGPGTRLTVL.

This clone was detected a few times. The rearrangement uses TRBV6-5 and TRBJ2-4, with a tentative D call TRBD2 (6 bases). The V end lost 2 bases, the J end lost 5 bases, and 13 bases lay between the germline ends. Germline values: CDR1 MNHEY, CDR2 SVGAGI. The CDR3 is 15 residues long. The CDR3: CASSYGLPGENIQYF. In DNA form, the CDR3 reads TGTGCCAGCAGTTACGGTCTTCCGGGGGAAAACATTCAGTACTTC.

This chain joins TRBV19 and TRBJ1-2, with a tentative D call TRBD1 (6 bases). Trimming took off 9 bases at V and 2 bases at J, with 16 bases between the two ends. This CDR3 spans 14 amino acids. From germline, CDR1 is LNHDA and CDR2 SQIVND (reference sequence). Here the CDR3 reads CASGTSQINYGYTF. DNA for the CDR3: TGTGCCAGCGGGACAAGCCAGATCAACTATGGCTACACCTTC.

V gene TRBV7-9 combines with J gene TRBJ2-1; 10 nucleotides line up with TRBD2. The J segment lost 2 bases and the V segment lost 5 bases, leaving 3 bases of the junction unmatched. This CDR3 comprises 15 residues. In germline, CDR1 is SEHNR, CDR2 FQNEAQ (reference sequence). The DNA of the CDR3 is TGTGCCAGCAGCCGGACTAGCGGAGCCTACAATGAGCAGTTCTTC. The encoded protein is CASSRTSGAYNEQFF.

V and J are TRBV5-1 and TRBJ1-2, with D possibly being TRBD1 (6 bases). The CDR3 covers 14 residues. CDR1 is SGHRS and CDR2 is YFSETQ in the germline V gene. V lost 0 bases and J lost 6, with 12 bases in between. The CDR3 region is CASSLGQGWDGYTF. CDR3 DNA sequence: TGCGCCAGCAGCTTGGGTCAGGGGTGGGATGGCTACACCTTC. Looking up the rest from reference TRBV5-1 and TRBJ1-2 gives the full variable domain: KAGVTQTPRYLIKTRGQQVTLSCSPISGHRSVSWYQQTPGQGLQFLFEYFSETQRNKGNFPGRFSGRQFSNSRSEMNVSTLELGDSALYLCASSLGQGWDGYTFGSGTRLTVV.

The chain links TRBV19 to TRBJ1-1; 7 bases map to TRBD1. CDR3 size: 14 residues. In germline, CDR1 is LNHDA, CDR2 SQIVND (reference sequence). The J segment lost 0 bases and the V segment lost 7 bases, leaving 5 bases of the junction unmatched. CDR3 protein: CASTRQGVNTEAFF. The CDR3 DNA is TGTGCCAGTACACGGCAGGGGGTGAACACTGAAGCTTTCTTT.

This clone was counted once. V is TRBV5-1 and J is TRBJ2-7, with 7 bases identical to TRBD1. Germline CDR1 and CDR2: SGHRS and YFSETQ. The V and J ends lost 1 base and 3 bases, in that order; junction bases with no gene match: 1. The CDR3 totals 13 residues. CDR3 nucleotide sequence: TGCGCCAGCAGCTTGACAGGGGACTACGAGCAGTACTTC. Translated: CASSLTGDYEQYF. Full variable domain (rest looked up from reference TRBV5-1 and TRBJ2-7): KAGVTQTPRYLIKTRGQQVTLSCSPISGHRSVSWYQQTPGQGLQFLFEYFSETQRNKGNFPGRFSGRQFSNSRSEMNVSTLELGDSALYLCASSLTGDYEQYFGPGTRLTVT.

The chain couples TRBV6-2 or TRBV6-3 to TRBJ2-3, with D hard to call. The germline V gene encodes CDR1 MNHEY and CDR2 SVGEGT. Trimming shortened V by 0 bases and J by 0 bases, and 10 bases separated the two germline ends. The CDR3 length is 16 residues. CDR3 sequence: CASSYSRRLSTDTQYF. The CDR3 DNA follows: TGTGCCAGCAGTTACTCGAGGCGGCTTAGCACAGATACGCAGTATTTT.

V gene TRBV27 combines with J gene TRBJ2-7, with TRBD2 identical over 8 bases. Trimming removed 5 bases from V and 2 bases from J; junction bases left unmatched: 8. Germline V gene sequence: CDR1 MNHEY, CDR2 SMNVEV (reference sequence). CDR3 length equals 15 residues. This CDR3 reads CASSPSGGVPYEQYF. The CDR3 nucleotides read TGTGCCAGCAGTCCCTCCGGGGGGGTTCCCTACGAGCAGTACTTC.

The rearrangement joins TRBV3-1 (or the pseudogene TRBV3-2) to TRBJ1-5; D may be TRBD1 (5 bases). The CDR3 sequence is 14 residues long. Germline values: CDR1 LGHDT, CDR2 YNNKEL (reference sequence). V lost 4 bases to trimming and J lost 5 bases, with 12 bases between them. The CDR3 sequence is CASSPRGLHQPQHF. The CDR3 DNA reads TGTGCCAGCAGCCCGAGGGGACTTCATCAGCCCCAGCATTTT.

V usage is TRBV6-5 and J usage is TRBJ1-5, with a possible D match to TRBD1 (6 bases). Trimming stripped 8 bases from V and 6 bases from J, with 14 bases between. Germline CDR1 and CDR2: MNHEY and SVGAGI. The CDR3 loop spans 13 amino acids. DNA of the CDR3: TGTGCCAGCGGAGTAACAGGGTCTCAGCCCCAGCATTTT. Protein: CASGVTGSQPQHF.

CDR3 sequence reads: CASSYLAGGNEQFF. Written as DNA, the CDR3 is TGTGCCAGCAGCTACCTAGCGGGGGGGAATGAGCAGTTCTTC. The chain couples TRBV7-2 to TRBJ2-1, with 12 bases matching TRBD2. The germline gives CDR1 SGHTA, CDR2 FQGNSA. The CDR3 covers 14 residues. The V and J ends lost 4 bases and 7 bases, in that order; junction bases with no gene match: 2.

This rearrangement joins TRBV2 to TRBJ1-3; D unresolved. The CDR3 totals 15 residues. Trimming removed 4 bases at V and 0 bases at J, with 10 bases between. The V gene's germline CDR1 is SNHLY and CDR2 FYNNEI. CDR3 DNA: TGTGCCAGCAGTGCCCAACAAGTCTCTGGAAACACCATATATTTT. Its translation: CASSAQQVSGNTIYF.

V and J are TRBV7-9 and TRBJ1-4, with TRBD1 as a possible D gene (5 bases). With 4 bases removed from V and 8 bases from J, the gap between germline ends came to 20 bases. The CDR3 extends over 16 amino acids. Looked up from germline, CDR1 is SEHNR and CDR2 is FQNEAQ (reference sequence). This chain's CDR3 is CASSSFRDSVREKLFF. CDR3 bases: TGTGCCAGCAGCTCATTTCGGGACTCCGTGCGGGAAAAACTGTTTTTT.

The V call is TRBV7-3, the J call TRBJ1-1; TRBD1 is a possible D gene (6 bases). The CDR3 totals 13 residues. V was trimmed by 5 bases and J by 3 bases, leaving 10 bases between them. Germline V lookup: CDR1 SGHTA, CDR2 FQGTGA. CDR3 sequence: CASSLAGDTEAFF. CDR3 sequence (DNA): TGTGCCAGCAGCCTCGCAGGGGACACTGAAGCTTTCTTT.

This chain connects TRBV11-3 to TRBJ2-5, with a weak D call TRBD1 (6 bases). This CDR3 comprises 13 residues. Germline V gives CDR1 SGHNT, CDR2 YENEEA. V was pared by 4 bases and J by 5 bases, with 11 bases between. The CDR3 DNA is TGTGCCAGCAGCTCCAGGGGTTGGGAGACCCAGTACTTC. Protein sequence: CASSSRGWETQYF.

This clone was recorded once. The chain carries TRBV5-4 and TRBJ2-7; possibly TRBD1 for D (5 bases). Trimming shortened V by 3 bases and J by 11 bases, and 21 bases separated the two germline ends. This CDR3 is built from 14 residues. Germline V gene lookup returns CDR1 SGHNT and CDR2 YYREEE (reference sequence). CDR3 residues: CASSSPTNDRGEYF. CDR3 nucleotide sequence: TGTGCCAGCAGCTCGCCAACCAACGACAGAGGCGAGTACTTC. Based on the CDR3 plus reference TRBV5-4 and TRBJ2-7, the full variable domain is ETGVTQSPTHLIKTRGQQVTLRCSSQSGHNTVSWYQQALGQGPQFIFQYYREEENGRGNFPPRFSGLQFPNYSSELNVNALELDDSALYLCASSSPTNDRGEYFGPGTRLTVT.

This clone has a handful of counts. The gene calls are TRBV28 and TRBJ2-7; TRBD2 is a possible D gene (6 bases). The germline CDR1 and CDR2 sequences are MDHEN and SYDVKM. The V gene lost 4 bases and the J gene lost 1 base, with 20 bases spanning the gap. The CDR3 consists of 17 residues. CDR3 DNA sequence: TGTGCCAGCAGTTGGGCAGCGGGTGGGTCTGATTCCTACGAGCAGTACTTC. It specifies CASSWAAGGSDSYEQYF.